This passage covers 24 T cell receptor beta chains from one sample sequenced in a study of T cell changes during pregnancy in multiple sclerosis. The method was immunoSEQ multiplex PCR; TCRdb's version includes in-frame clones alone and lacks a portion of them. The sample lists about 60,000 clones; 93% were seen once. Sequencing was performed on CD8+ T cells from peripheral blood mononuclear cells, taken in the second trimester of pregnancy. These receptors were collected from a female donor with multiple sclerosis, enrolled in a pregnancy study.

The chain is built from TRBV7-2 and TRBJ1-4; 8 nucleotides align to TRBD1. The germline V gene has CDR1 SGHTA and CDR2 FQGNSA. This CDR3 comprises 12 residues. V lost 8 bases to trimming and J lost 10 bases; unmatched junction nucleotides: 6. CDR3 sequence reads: CASGTGGGKLFF. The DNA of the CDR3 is TGTGCCAGCGGTACAGGGGGTGGAAAACTGTTTTTT.

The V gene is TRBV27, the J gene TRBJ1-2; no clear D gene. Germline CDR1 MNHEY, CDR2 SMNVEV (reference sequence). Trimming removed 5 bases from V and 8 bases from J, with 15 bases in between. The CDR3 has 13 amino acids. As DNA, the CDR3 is TGTGCCAGCAGTAGAACCGGACTCACGGGCTACACCTTC. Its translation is CASSRTGLTGYTF.

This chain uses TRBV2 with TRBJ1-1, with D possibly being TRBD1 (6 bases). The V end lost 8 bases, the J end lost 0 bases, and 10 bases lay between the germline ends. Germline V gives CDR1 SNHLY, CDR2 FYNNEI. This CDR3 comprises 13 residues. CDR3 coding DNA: TGTGCCAGCCAGGGGTGGGTGAACACTGAAGCTTTCTTT. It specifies CASQGWVNTEAFF.

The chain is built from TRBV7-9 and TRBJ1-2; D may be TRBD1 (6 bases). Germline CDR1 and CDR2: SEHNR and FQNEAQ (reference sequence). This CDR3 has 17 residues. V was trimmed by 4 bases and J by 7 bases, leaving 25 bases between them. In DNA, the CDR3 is TGTGCCAGCAGCTCGAGCAGGGGCGGAGAGCCCTATGCTGGCTACACCTTC. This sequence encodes CASSSSRGGEPYAGYTF.

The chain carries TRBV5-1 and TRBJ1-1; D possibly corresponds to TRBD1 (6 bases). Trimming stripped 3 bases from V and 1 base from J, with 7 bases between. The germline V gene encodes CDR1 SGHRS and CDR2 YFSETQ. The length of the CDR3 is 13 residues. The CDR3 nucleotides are TGCGCCAGCAGCTGGGGACAGAACACTGAAGCTTTCTTT. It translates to CASSWGQNTEAFF.

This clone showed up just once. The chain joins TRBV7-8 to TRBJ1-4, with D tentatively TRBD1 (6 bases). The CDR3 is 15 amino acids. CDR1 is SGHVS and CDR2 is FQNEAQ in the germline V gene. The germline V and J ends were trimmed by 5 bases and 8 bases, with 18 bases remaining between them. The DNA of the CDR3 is TGTGCCAGCAGCCCAACCTACAAGGGGACAGAAAAACTGTTTTTT. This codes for CASSPTYKGTEKLFF.

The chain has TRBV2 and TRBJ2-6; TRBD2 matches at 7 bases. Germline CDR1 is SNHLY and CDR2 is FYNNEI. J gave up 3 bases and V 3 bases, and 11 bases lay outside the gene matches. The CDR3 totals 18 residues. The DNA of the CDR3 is TGTGCCAGCAGTGATCGACTAGCTGGCGGAGTTGGGGCCAACGTCCTGACTTTC. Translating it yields CASSDRLAGGVGANVLTF.

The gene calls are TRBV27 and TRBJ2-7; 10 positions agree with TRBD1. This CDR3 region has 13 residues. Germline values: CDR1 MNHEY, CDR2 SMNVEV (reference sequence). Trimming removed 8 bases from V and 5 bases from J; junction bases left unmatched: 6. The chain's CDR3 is CASGDRGGDEQYF. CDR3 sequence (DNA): TGTGCCAGCGGGGACAGGGGAGGGGACGAGCAGTACTTC.

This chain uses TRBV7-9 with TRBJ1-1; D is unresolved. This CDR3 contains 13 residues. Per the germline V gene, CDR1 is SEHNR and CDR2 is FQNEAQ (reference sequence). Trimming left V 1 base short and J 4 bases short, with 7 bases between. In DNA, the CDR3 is TGTGCCAGCAGCTTAGGGTCGGGCACTGAAGCTTTCTTT. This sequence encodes CASSLGSGTEAFF.

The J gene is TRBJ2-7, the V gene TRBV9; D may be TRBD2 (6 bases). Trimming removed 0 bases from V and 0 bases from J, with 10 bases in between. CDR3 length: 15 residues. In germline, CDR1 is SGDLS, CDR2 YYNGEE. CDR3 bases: TGTGCCAGCAGCGTAGAAGGAGGGAGCTCCTACGAGCAGTACTTC. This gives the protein CASSVEGGSSYEQYF.

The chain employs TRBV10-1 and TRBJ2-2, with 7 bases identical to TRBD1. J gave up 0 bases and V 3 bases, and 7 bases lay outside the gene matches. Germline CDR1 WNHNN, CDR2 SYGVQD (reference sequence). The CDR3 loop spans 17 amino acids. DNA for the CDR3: TGCGCCAGCAGTGAAGGGACAGTCTCGTCGAACACCGGGGAGCTGTTTTTT. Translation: CASSEGTVSSNTGELFF.

The CDR3 DNA reads as TGTGCCAGCAGCCATAGCGGGAGGGCCTACGAGCAGTACTTC. Protein product: CASSHSGRAYEQYF. This chain links TRBV7-6 with TRBJ2-7; 11 nucleotides match TRBD2. Unmatched junction bases numbered 2, after V lost 5 bases and J lost 2 bases. The germline V gene encodes CDR1 SGHVS and CDR2 FNYEAQ. The CDR3 spans 14 residues.

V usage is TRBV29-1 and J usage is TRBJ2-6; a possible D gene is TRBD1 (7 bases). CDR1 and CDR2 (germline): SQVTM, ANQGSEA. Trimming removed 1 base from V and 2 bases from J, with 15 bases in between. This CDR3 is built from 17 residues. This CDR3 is CSVEGEQGEAGANVLTF. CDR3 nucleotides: TGCAGCGTTGAAGGGGAGCAGGGGGAGGCTGGGGCCAACGTCCTGACTTTC.

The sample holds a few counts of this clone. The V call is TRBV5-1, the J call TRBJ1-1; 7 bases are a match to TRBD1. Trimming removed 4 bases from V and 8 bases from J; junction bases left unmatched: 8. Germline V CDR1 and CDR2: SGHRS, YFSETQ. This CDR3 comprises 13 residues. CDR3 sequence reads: CASSDTGASEAFF. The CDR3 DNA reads TGCGCCAGCAGCGACACAGGGGCATCGGAAGCTTTCTTT.

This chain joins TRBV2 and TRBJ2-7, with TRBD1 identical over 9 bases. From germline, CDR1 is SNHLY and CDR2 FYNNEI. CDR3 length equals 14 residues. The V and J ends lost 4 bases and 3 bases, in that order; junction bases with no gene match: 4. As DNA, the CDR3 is TGTGCCAGCAGTGGGACAGGGGATATCTACGAGCAGTACTTC. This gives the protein CASSGTGDIYEQYF.

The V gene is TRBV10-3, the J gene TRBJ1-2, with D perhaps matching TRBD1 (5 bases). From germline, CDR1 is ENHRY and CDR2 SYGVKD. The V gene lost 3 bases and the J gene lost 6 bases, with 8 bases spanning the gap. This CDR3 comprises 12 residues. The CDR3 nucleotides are TGTGCCATCAGTGATTCGGGGGATGGCTACACCTTC. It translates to CAISDSGDGYTF.

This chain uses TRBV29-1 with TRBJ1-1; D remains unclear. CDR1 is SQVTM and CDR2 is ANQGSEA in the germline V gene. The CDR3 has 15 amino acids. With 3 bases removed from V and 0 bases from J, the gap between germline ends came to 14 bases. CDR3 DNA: TGCAGCGTTGAGTTGTCACGGTCAATGAACACTGAAGCTTTCTTT. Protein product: CSVELSRSMNTEAFF.

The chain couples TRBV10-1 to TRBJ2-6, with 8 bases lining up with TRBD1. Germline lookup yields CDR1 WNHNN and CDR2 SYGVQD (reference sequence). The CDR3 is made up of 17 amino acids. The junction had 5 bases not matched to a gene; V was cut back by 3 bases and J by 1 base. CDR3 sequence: CASSERTGNSGANVLTF. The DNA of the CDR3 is TGCGCCAGCAGTGAAAGGACAGGGAATTCTGGGGCCAACGTCCTGACTTTC.

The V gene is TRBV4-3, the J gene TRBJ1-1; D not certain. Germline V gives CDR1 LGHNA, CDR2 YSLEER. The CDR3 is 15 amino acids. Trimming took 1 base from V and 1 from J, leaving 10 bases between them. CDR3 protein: CASSQVFSGNTEAFF. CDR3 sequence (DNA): TGCGCCAGCAGCCAAGTTTTTTCAGGGAACACTGAAGCTTTCTTT.

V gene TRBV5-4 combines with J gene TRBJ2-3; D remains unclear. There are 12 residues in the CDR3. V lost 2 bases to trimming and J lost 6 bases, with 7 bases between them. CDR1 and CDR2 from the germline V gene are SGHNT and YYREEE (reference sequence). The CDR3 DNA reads TGTGCCAGCAGCTTTCTAACGGATACGCAGTATTTT. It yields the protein CASSFLTDTQYF.

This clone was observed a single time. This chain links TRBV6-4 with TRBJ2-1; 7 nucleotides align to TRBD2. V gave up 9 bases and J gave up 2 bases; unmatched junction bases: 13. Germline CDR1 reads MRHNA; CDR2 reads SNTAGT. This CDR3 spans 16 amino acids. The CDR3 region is CASAKGPGTTYNEQFF. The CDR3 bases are TGTGCCAGTGCTAAGGGACCCGGGACTACCTACAATGAGCAGTTCTTC.

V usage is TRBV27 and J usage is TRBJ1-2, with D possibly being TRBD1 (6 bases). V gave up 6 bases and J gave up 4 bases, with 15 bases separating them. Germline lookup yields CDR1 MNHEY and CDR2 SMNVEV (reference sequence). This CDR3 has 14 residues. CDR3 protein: CASSTTGGAYGYTF. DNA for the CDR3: TGTGCCAGCAGCACGACCGGGGGGGCCTATGGCTACACCTTC.

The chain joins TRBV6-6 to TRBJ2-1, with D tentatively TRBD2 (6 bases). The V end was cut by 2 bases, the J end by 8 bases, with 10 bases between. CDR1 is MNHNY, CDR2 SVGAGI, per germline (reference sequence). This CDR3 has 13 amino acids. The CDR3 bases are TGTGCCAGCAGTTACGGGGGGTGGGATGAGCAGTTCTTC. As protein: CASSYGGWDEQFF.

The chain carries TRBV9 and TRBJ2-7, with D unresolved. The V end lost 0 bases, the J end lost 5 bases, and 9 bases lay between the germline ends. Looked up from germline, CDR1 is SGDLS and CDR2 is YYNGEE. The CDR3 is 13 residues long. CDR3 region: CASSVGGQDEQYF. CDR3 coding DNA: TGTGCCAGCAGCGTAGGTGGGCAGGACGAGCAGTACTTC.